Below, 26 T cell receptor beta chains from the same sample are listed, as sequenced in a study of T cell responses to AZD1222 COVID-19 vaccine. Sequenced by immunoSEQ multiplex PCR; TCRdb stores in-frame clones only, minus some. The sample consists of more than 95,000 clones, 80% to 90% of them appearing once. This specimen consisted of peripheral blood, obtained on day 0 of AZD1222 vaccination. Receptors originate from an adult in good health.

This clone was detected a few times. The chain employs TRBV6-5 and TRBJ1-3; unclear D gene. CDR1 MNHEY and CDR2 SVGAGI come from the germline V gene. Trimming stripped 6 bases from V and 3 bases from J, with 3 bases between. The CDR3 covers 11 residues. The CDR3 here is CASRNGNTIYF. CDR3 bases: TGTGCCAGCAGAAATGGAAACACCATATATTTT.

This clone was found once. The chain is built from TRBV7-2 and TRBJ1-2; a weak D match, TRBD1 (6 bases). The CDR3 spans 14 residues. Trimming removed 2 bases at V and 2 bases at J, with 9 bases between. CDR1 is SGHTA, CDR2 FQGNSA, per germline. The CDR3 spells CASSLRDKNYGYTF. The CDR3 DNA sequence: TGTGCCAGCAGCTTACGGGACAAGAACTATGGCTACACCTTC.

V gene TRBV28 combines with J gene TRBJ1-2; TRBD1 is a possible D gene (5 bases). The CDR3 loop spans 15 amino acids. Trimming shortened V by 8 bases and J by 0 bases, and 16 bases separated the two germline ends. Germline assignment: CDR1 MDHEN and CDR2 SYDVKM. In DNA, the CDR3 is TGTGCCAGCTTCCCAGGGTCTAGGGCTAACTATGGCTACACCTTC. This codes for CASFPGSRANYGYTF.

The chain recombines TRBV19 with TRBJ1-5; D is uncertain. Germline V gene sequence: CDR1 LNHDA, CDR2 SQIVND (reference sequence). CDR3 size: 13 residues. V was cut by 5 bases and J by 5 bases, with 10 bases left in between. CDR3 sequence reads: CASSPLLYQPQHF. In DNA form, the CDR3 reads TGTGCCAGTAGTCCTCTGCTTTATCAGCCCCAGCATTTT.

This rearrangement joins TRBV9 to TRBJ2-7; 8 nucleotides agree with TRBD2. The V and J ends lost 4 bases and 0 bases, in that order; junction bases with no gene match: 6. The CDR3 has 15 residues. Per the germline V gene, CDR1 is SGDLS and CDR2 is YYNGEE. The CDR3 reads CASSLLGGDSYEQYF. As DNA, the CDR3 is TGTGCCAGCAGCCTCCTCGGGGGGGACTCCTACGAGCAGTACTTC.

This clone has a single count. J is TRBJ2-7 and V is TRBV11-2; D unresolved. The CDR3 covers 14 residues. V was shortened by 2 bases and J by 2 bases, with 10 bases between the two germline ends. In germline, CDR1 is SGHAT, CDR2 FQNNGV. CDR3: CASSLIAPAYEQYF. The CDR3 nucleotides read TGTGCCAGCAGCTTAATTGCCCCTGCCTACGAGCAGTACTTC.

This clone was seen once. The V gene is TRBV9, the J gene TRBJ2-2, with D unresolved. Trimming left V 0 bases short and J 1 base short, with 4 bases between. CDR3 size: 14 residues. From germline, CDR1 is SGDLS and CDR2 YYNGEE. The CDR3 DNA reads TGTGCCAGCAGCGTAGGGCAGAACACCGGGGAGCTGTTTTTT. Its protein product is CASSVGQNTGELFF.

The rearrangement uses TRBV27 and TRBJ1-3, with 8 bases identical to TRBD1. The CDR3 runs 15 residues. V shed 6 bases, J shed 3 bases, and the junction held 7 bases outside the gene matches. The germline CDR1 and CDR2 sequences are MNHEY and SMNVEV (reference sequence). CDR3 sequence reads: CASSPQGAGGNTIYF. The CDR3 nucleotides read TGTGCCAGCAGCCCCCAGGGGGCTGGTGGAAACACCATATATTTT.

The V call is TRBV9, the J call TRBJ1-3; D not resolved. Germline values: CDR1 SGDLS, CDR2 YYNGEE. This CDR3 is 15 amino acids long. V shed 4 bases and J shed 0 bases, with 11 bases lying between them. CDR3 protein: CASSPQLRSGNTIYF. In DNA form, the CDR3 reads TGTGCCAGCAGCCCCCAGCTCCGCTCTGGAAACACCATATATTTT.

This clone showed up just a few times. The gene calls are TRBV4-2 and TRBJ2-1; D unclear. The V and J ends lost 2 bases and 4 bases respectively, with 9 bases between them. The CDR3 length is 14 residues. CDR1 is LGHNA, CDR2 YNFKEQ, per germline. CDR3: CASSQPGDYNEQFF. In DNA form, the CDR3 reads TGTGCCAGCAGCCAACCTGGAGATTACAATGAGCAGTTCTTC.

J is TRBJ2-7 and V is TRBV6-2 or TRBV6-3; D ambiguous. The ends were cut back, 5 bases at V and 5 bases at J, with 13 bases in the middle. Germline values: CDR1 MNHEY, CDR2 SVGEGT. This CDR3 is 13 amino acids long. The CDR3 reads CASSKPERDEQYF. Here the CDR3 DNA reads TGTGCCAGCAGTAAACCCGAAAGGGACGAGCAGTACTTC.

This clone occurred once. The chain recombines TRBV6-6 with TRBJ1-5; D is unclear. Trimming pared 6 bases from V and 5 bases from J, leaving 14 bases between. Germline CDR1 and CDR2: MNHNY and SVGAGI (reference sequence). The CDR3 loop spans 14 amino acids. The CDR3 loop is CASSKIGLYQPQHF. CDR3 nucleotide sequence: TGTGCCAGCAGCAAAATCGGGCTTTATCAGCCCCAGCATTTT.

The chain employs TRBV7-2 and TRBJ2-1, with D possibly matching TRBD2 (7 bases). V lost 1 base to trimming and J lost 5 bases, with 18 bases between them. The CDR3 runs to 17 residues. Looked up from germline, CDR1 is SGHTA and CDR2 is FQGNSA. CDR3 region: CASSLVGGGSGDNEQFF. CDR3 sequence (DNA): TGTGCCAGCAGCTTAGTTGGGGGCGGGAGTGGGGACAATGAGCAGTTCTTC.

The rearrangement joins TRBV19 to TRBJ1-1; 8 positions match TRBD1. V was clipped by 9 bases and J by 1 base; unmatched bases: 10. The CDR3 is 15 residues long. Germline loops: CDR1 LNHDA, CDR2 SQIVND (reference sequence). CDR3 amino acids: CASRLAGTGNTEAFF. CDR3 nucleotides: TGTGCCAGCCGCCTCGCCGGGACAGGGAACACTGAAGCTTTCTTT.

The genes are TRBV6-2 or TRBV6-3 and TRBJ2-7, with 7 nucleotides matching TRBD1. The length of the CDR3 is 16 residues. Germline CDR1 and CDR2: MNHEY and SVGEGT. The V gene end was trimmed by 0 bases and the J gene end by 4 bases; junction bases not matched to a gene: 9. CDR3 nucleotide sequence: TGTGCCAGCAGTTACTCGAGTCGGACAGGACTTTACGAGCAGTACTTC. This encodes CASSYSSRTGLYEQYF.

The chain recombines TRBV7-3 with TRBJ1-1; 8 bases agree with TRBD1. The CDR3 loop spans 17 amino acids. The junction had 14 bases not matched to a gene; V was cut back by 5 bases and J by 3 bases. Germline CDR1 SGHTA, CDR2 FQGTGA. CDR3 DNA sequence: TGTGCCAGCAGCCCCCACCCCCGGGACAGGAGGGACACTGAAGCTTTCTTT. It codes for CASSPHPRDRRDTEAFF.

The chain recombines TRBV4-1 with TRBJ1-4; the D is unclear. There are 15 residues in the CDR3. CDR1 is MGHRA, CDR2 YSYEKL, per germline. V lost 1 base, J lost 7 bases, and 13 bases lay in between. The CDR3, as DNA: TGCGCCAGCAGCCAAGGGCGGGGAATCGGTGAAAAACTGTTTTTT. Translated, it gives CASSQGRGIGEKLFF.

This clone was seen once. This chain joins TRBV5-6 and TRBJ2-7; D is undetermined. Trimming stripped 1 base from V and 7 bases from J, with 9 bases between. From germline, CDR1 is SGHDT and CDR2 YYEEEE. The CDR3 loop spans 12 amino acids. CDR3 sequence: CASSLRAGEQYF. In nucleotides, the CDR3 is TGTGCCAGCAGCTTGAGAGCCGGAGAGCAGTACTTC.

As DNA, the CDR3 is TGTGCCACCAGTGATCCAGCGGGAGTAACAAATGAGCAGTTCTTC. It encodes CATSDPAGVTNEQFF. The V gene is TRBV24-1, the J gene TRBJ2-1; TRBD2 agrees at 8 bases. V gave up 3 bases and J gave up 7 bases; unmatched junction bases: 7. The CDR3 has 15 amino acids. Germline CDR1 and CDR2: KGHDR and SFDVKD.

The chain has TRBV6-5 and TRBJ2-3; TRBD2 might be the D (6 bases). V dropped 6 bases and J dropped 2 bases, with 12 bases sitting between them. CDR3 size: 14 residues. Germline loops: CDR1 MNHEY, CDR2 SVGAGI. The CDR3 DNA reads TGTGCCAGCAGAATAGCGGCTTACACAGATACGCAGTATTTT. As protein: CASRIAAYTDTQYF.

The genes are TRBV11-1 and TRBJ1-2; the match to TRBD1 covers 9 bases. Germline CDR1 and CDR2: SGHAT and FQDESV (reference sequence). The CDR3 is 13 amino acids. The trim removed 1 base at V and 12 bases at J, leaving 6 bases unmatched. In nucleotides, the CDR3 is TGTGCCAGCAGCTTAGTGGACAGGGGCGTCAACACCTTC. It yields the protein CASSLVDRGVNTF.

The CDR3 sequence is CASSLLSGRANTGELFF. The CDR3 bases are TGTGCCAGCAGCTTGTTGTCCGGGAGGGCGAACACCGGGGAGCTGTTTTTT. The chain uses TRBV5-6 and TRBJ2-2, with 8 bases identical to TRBD2. The length of the CDR3 is 17 residues. The germline gives CDR1 SGHDT, CDR2 YYEEEE. Losses at the gene ends were 1 base for V and 0 bases for J; bases not matched to a gene: 5.

The chain combines TRBV11-1 with TRBJ2-7, with TRBD1 matching 10 bases. The CDR3 loop spans 14 amino acids. V trimming: 4 bases; J trimming: 6 bases; junction bases outside the gene matches: 6. Germline V gives CDR1 SGHAT, CDR2 FQDESV (reference sequence). The CDR3 sequence: CASSSLTGGLEQYF. As DNA, the CDR3 is TGTGCCAGCAGCTCTTTGACAGGGGGCCTCGAGCAGTACTTC.

The gene calls are TRBV2 and TRBJ2-7, with TRBD2 matching over 12 bases. Germline V gives CDR1 SNHLY, CDR2 FYNNEI. Trimming removed 8 bases from V and 3 bases from J; junction bases left unmatched: 2. This CDR3 has 13 residues. The CDR3 reads CASLGLAGYEQYF. As DNA, the CDR3 is TGTGCCAGCCTGGGACTAGCGGGCTACGAGCAGTACTTC.

The chain couples TRBV24-1 to TRBJ1-2, with TRBD1 identical over 11 bases. Trimming took 4 bases from V and 8 from J; bases not matched to a gene: 5. Per the germline V gene, CDR1 is KGHDR and CDR2 is SFDVKD. The CDR3 length is 14 residues. CDR3 sequence reads: CATSDRDRGEGYTF. CDR3 coding DNA: TGTGCCACCAGTGACCGGGACAGGGGGGAGGGCTACACCTTC.

This chain uses TRBV21-1 with TRBJ2-7; the D call TRBD2 from the table was never checked on the DNA. TRBV21-1 is a documented pseudogene. The length of the CDR3 is 15 residues. The CDR3 DNA is TGTGCCAGCAGCGGACGGACTAGCGGGATATACGAGCAGTACTTC. Its protein is CASSGRTSGIYEQYF.